This TCR beta chain was observed in a study of T-cell reconstitution after alpha-beta-depleted transplantation in children. General study points: Some patients owed their high day-60 TCRbeta diversity to surviving recipient T cells and thymic progenitors.

Library preparation (for TCRbeta) was performed with unique molecular identifiers. TCRdb passed the PCR reads through MiXCR, listing each CDR3 protein once. This table holds more than 100,000 distinct CDR3 sequences, under 25% found once. A word on this clonotype: Its antigen is as yet unknown.

Germline CDR1 is ENHRY and CDR2 is SYGVKD. The CDR3 has 14 residues. V was clipped by 4 bases and J by 0 bases, with 7 bases between them. This clonotype originated in a male patient under 10 years old who had a stem cell transplant for chronic granulomatous disease, so the T cells may come from the graft donor. Sequences were derived from PBMCs, mostly from graft donor cells, sampled 180 days after TCRalphabeta/CD19-depleted stem cell transplant. This sequence joins TRBV10-3 and TRBJ2-4; D not certain. The CDR3 coding sequence is TGTGCCATCAGTGGGGGATTAGCCAAAAACATTCAGTACTTC. This translates into CAISGGLAKNIQYF.